The present entry profiles one T cell receptor (beta chain) with its context. This clonotype showed up just a few times. Which antigen it targets is not known. The input lacks base qualities; no much larger clone sits a single base away. Full-length TCR variable regions were amplified by 5' RACE PCR with constant-region reverse primers, and semi-nested PCR with Nested Universal Primer A was subsequently performed. Using the ReliaPrep RNA Cell Miniprep System, total RNA was extracted, and the SMARTer RACE 5'/3' Kit was then used to reverse transcribe the RNA into 5'RACE-ready cDNA. Multiplex adaptors were used to barcode the full-length TCR alpha and beta libraries, which were then sequenced on an Illumina MiSeq. Turning to the authors' computational methods: Sequencing data were pooled across the five patients for each of nine subset-tissue groups and compared by unsupervised clustering of TCR gene usage. The Morisita-Horn index was used to calculate repertoire similarity, with shared sequences weighted according to their contribution to each repertoire. TCRdb applied fastp at Q25 and MiXCR to the public reads, then kept only in-frame beta chains. Entries that share a CDR3 protein sequence are merged under the most common genes and DNA. The V and J calls follow TCRdb's processing rather than the paper's. The sample table lists 35,000 to 50,000 distinct CDR3 sequences, 20% to 25% of them with a count of one. Just over 4% of the sample rests with the top ten.

The data belong to a study (dated by TCRdb to between 2014 and 2016). Context from the whole study: The study examined whether tumor-infiltrating Tregs in breast cancer are drawn from blood Tregs or arise in situ by conversion from other CD4+ T cell subsets.

Tregs were isolated as CD4+CD25+CD127-/low cells. Tregs, naive and memory CD4+ T cells from tumor, blood and ipsilateral draining lymph nodes of a handful of breast cancer patients underwent full-length TCR alpha and beta sequencing. Ficoll density gradient centrifugation was used to isolate mononuclear cells from lymph nodes or from more than 40 ml of peripheral blood. FACS confirmed that the sorted cell populations were more than 90% pure. V is cut by 7 bases and J by 4 bases, and the space between the germline ends is 11 bases. The germline V gene (reference sequence) provides CDR1 GTSNPN and CDR2 SVGIG. The CDR3 spans 11 residues, from the cysteine through the phenylalanine. Only the CDR3 DNA is retained, 33 bases long and in frame from the first base. General conclusions and limits of the study: The greatest overlap of tumor-infiltrating Treg TCR alpha and beta sequences was observed with tumor naive CD4+ T cells, followed by blood naive CD4+ T cells. In terms of TCR gene usage, tumor memory CD4+ T cells clustered together with blood and lymph node memory CD4+ cells, as well as with lymph node naive CD4+ cells. Validation in the larger cohort was restricted to a single TCR beta V-J rearrangement rather than whole repertoires.

The sample was Tregs sorted from blood. This clonotype was sampled from a female donor with breast cancer. The chain was built from TRBV30 and TRBJ2-7; the D gene is perhaps TRBD2, on 5 matching bases. In nucleotides, the sequence is TGTGCCTACCTATCGGGGTACGAGCAGTACTTC. This translates into CAYLSGYEQYF.